The present entry profiles one TCR beta chain with its context. Its target is unknown. This entry comes from a study of naive and memory T cell subsets. Points from the study as a whole: Potentially, T cell activation and differentiation skew this RNA-based measurement.

This CDR3 comprises 13 residues. V was cut by 6 bases and J by 7 bases, with 15 bases left in between. Amplification of ligated cDNA took four PCR rounds with SP2 and nested alpha and beta constant primers. Alpha and beta constant region primers primed reverse transcription for blood and skin samples. MiXCR, run by TCRdb on the 5' RACE reads, gives a single entry per CDR3 protein. Among 55,000 to 70,000 distinct CDR3 sequences listed, about 7.2% were seen once. A UMI-containing oligonucleotide was joined by 3' ligation to the TCR cDNA template. The clonotype originates from a male donor in good health. V and J are TRBV12-3 or TRBV12-4 and TRBJ2-5; D is perhaps TRBD2 (5 bases). The CDR3 nucleotides read TGTGCCAGCAGCGGATCTTTTGAGGGGACCCAGTACTTC. Translating it yields CASSGSFEGTQYF.